The 10 T cell receptor beta chains below were found in one sample sequenced in a study of blood T cell repertoires in COVID-19 (dated by TCRdb to the early 2020s). Libraries were prepared through the immunoSEQ multiplex PCR assay. As stored in TCRdb, this immuneACCESS dataset retains in-frame rearrangements with V and J assigned. A fraction of the clones does not appear; measured against another copy, unresolved V genes explain less than half of the discrepancy, and the remainder lacks a known reason. A total of about 260,000 clones appear in this sample, 88% of them only once. Jointly, the top ten make up more than 0.95% of the sample. The sample was PBMCs or T cells enriched from blood (not recorded which). These receptors all come from a woman aged 40 to 50 with acute COVID-19.

This clone was detected ten times or more. This chain uses TRBV21-1 with TRBJ1-3; the DNA was not compared with TRBD1, the D call given in the table. TRBV21-1 is assigned pseudogene status. The CDR3 has 16 residues. As DNA, the CDR3 is TGTGCCAGCAGCATCAAAACACGCAGGGGCGAGGACACCATATATTTT. Translation: CASSIKTRRGEDTIYF.

This rearrangement joins TRBV9 to TRBJ2-3, with TRBD2 matching over 13 bases. Germline CDR1 SGDLS, CDR2 YYNGEE. The CDR3 has 17 amino acids. V was pared by 2 bases and J by 3 bases, with 6 bases of the junction left unmatched. CDR3 sequence reads: CASSVHGLAGVTDTQYF. CDR3 bases: TGTGCCAGCAGCGTGCACGGACTAGCGGGAGTAACAGATACGCAGTATTTT.

The gene calls are TRBV6-1 and TRBJ2-2, with 10 bases lining up with TRBD2. V trimming: 3 bases; J trimming: 7 bases; junction bases outside the gene matches: 11. Germline V CDR1 and CDR2: MNHNS, SASEGT. There are 17 residues in the CDR3. In DNA, the CDR3 is TGTGCCAGCAGTGAGGGCAGCGGGAGGGCCTGGGGCGGGGAGCTGTTTTTT. This translates into CASSEGSGRAWGGELFF.

The chain combines TRBV10-2 with TRBJ1-5; the D gene is possibly TRBD1 (6 bases). The CDR3 loop spans 15 amino acids. V lost 2 bases, J lost 0 bases, and 8 bases lay in between. Germline V gene data show CDR1 as WSHSY and CDR2 as SAAADI. CDR3: CASSERGFSNQPQHF. CDR3 sequence (DNA): TGCGCCAGCAGTGAGAGGGGGTTTAGCAATCAGCCCCAGCATTTT.

The chain carries TRBV27 and TRBJ1-2; D not certain. Germline V gene lookup returns CDR1 MNHEY and CDR2 SMNVEV (reference sequence). The CDR3 contains 16 residues. The V gene lost 4 bases and the J gene lost 6 bases, with 21 bases spanning the gap. The CDR3 loop is CASSSREDSAANGYTF. The DNA for the CDR3 is TGTGCCAGCAGTTCCCGTGAAGACTCGGCAGCCAATGGCTACACCTTC.

The V gene is TRBV5-4, the J gene TRBJ1-4; D not resolved. The CDR3 spans 14 residues. V lost 5 bases and J lost 2, with 10 bases in between. Germline V gene data show CDR1 as SGHNT and CDR2 as YYREEE (reference sequence). The CDR3 coding sequence is TGTGCCAGCAGTTTTTCAGGCACTAATGAAAAACTGTTTTTT. Translation: CASSFSGTNEKLFF.

The V call is TRBV9, the J call TRBJ2-1, with TRBD2 matching 11 bases. The CDR3 is 16 amino acids. The germline V gene has CDR1 SGDLS and CDR2 YYNGEE. Trimming at V came to 4 bases and at J to 5 bases, leaving 8 bases not matched to a gene. In DNA form, the CDR3 reads TGTGCCAGCAGCCCCCTAGCGGGAGGCAGCCACAATGAGCAGTTCTTC. Translated, it gives CASSPLAGGSHNEQFF.

The chain carries TRBV19 and TRBJ1-4, with D perhaps TRBD1 (5 bases). Germline V lookup: CDR1 LNHDA, CDR2 SQIVND (reference sequence). The CDR3 contains 13 residues. Trimming stripped 7 bases from V and 7 bases from J, with 13 bases between. The CDR3 nucleotides read TGTGCCAGTACCAGAAACGGGGGTGAAAAACTGTTTTTT. This sequence encodes CASTRNGGEKLFF. Variable domain in full (rest from reference TRBV19 and TRBJ1-4): DGGITQSPKYLFRKEGQNVTLSCEQNLNHDAMYWYRQDPGQGLRLIYYSQIVNDFQKGDIAEGYSVSREKKESFPLTVTSAQKNPTAFYLCASTRNGGEKLFFGSGTQLSVL.

The V and J genes are TRBV28 and TRBJ2-7, with TRBD2 as a possible D gene (5 bases). V lost 6 bases to trimming and J lost 12 bases, with 15 bases between them. The CDR3 extends over 11 amino acids. Germline CDR1 reads MDHEN; CDR2 reads SYDVKM. CDR3: CASSTFGGRYF. The DNA of the CDR3 is TGTGCCAGCAGCACCTTTGGAGGTCGGTACTTC.

The V call is TRBV7-2, the J call TRBJ2-1, with TRBD2 matching over 14 bases. The trim removed 0 bases at V and 5 bases at J, leaving 9 bases unmatched. The germline V gene has CDR1 SGHTA and CDR2 FQGNSA. The CDR3 loop spans 19 amino acids. The DNA of the CDR3 is TGTGCCAGCAGCTTAGCGAAGTTGGGGACTAGCGGGAGTAACAATGAGCAGTTCTTC. It specifies CASSLAKLGTSGSNNEQFF. The full variable domain, with the rest looked up from reference TRBV7-2 and TRBJ2-1, is GAGVSQSPSNKVTEKGKDVELRCDPISGHTALYWYRQSLGQGLEFLIYFQGNSAPDKSGLPSDRFSAERTGGSVSTLTIQRTQQEDSAVYLCASSLAKLGTSGSNNEQFFGPGTRLTVL.